These 8 T cell receptor beta chains were sequenced from one sample in a study of breast tumors, draining lymph nodes, adjacent tissues. TCRdb re-derived calls from the multiplex PCR reads in MiXCR, one entry per CDR3 protein. The sample gives over 200,000 distinct CDR3 sequences, nearly 35% of which show up once; approximately 3.6% is in the top ten. The lymph nodes were axillary draining lymph nodes from breast cancer patients. Sequencing was done on a sample of axillary lymph node tissue. The source of these receptors is a female donor with breast cancer. Some clones in this sample may be carry-over from other donors' samples.

There are many counts of this clonotype. The chain combines TRBV7-2 with TRBJ1-2; 7 bases align to TRBD1. Germline values: CDR1 SGHTA, CDR2 FQGNSA. This CDR3 has 15 amino acids. After removal of 2 bases from V and 4 bases from J, the junction contained 7 bases not matched to a gene. CDR3 nucleotides: TGTGCCAGCAGCTTAAAGTGGGACAGCCCCTATGGCTACACCTTC. Amino acid sequence: CASSLKWDSPYGYTF.

About this clonotype: One base away lies a much larger clone, so this may be a sequencing read error. The CDR3 bases are TGTGCCAGCAGCGCCAAGACAGGGTCCGATACGCAGTATTTT. It yields the protein CASSAKTGSDTQYF. This rearrangement joins TRBV7-3 to TRBJ2-3, with TRBD1 matching 7 bases. The CDR3 spans 14 residues. V lost 5 bases to trimming and J lost 6 bases; unmatched junction nucleotides: 8. Germline CDR1 is SGHTA and CDR2 is FQGTGA.

The CDR3 DNA reads as TGTGCCAGCAGAACCACAGGGTCCTACGAGCAGTACTTC. Translated: CASRTTGSYEQYF. V and J are TRBV6-5 and TRBJ2-7; D might be TRBD1 (6 bases). Germline assignment: CDR1 MNHEY and CDR2 SVGAGI. Trimming shortened V by 6 bases and J by 1 base, and 10 bases separated the two germline ends. CDR3 length: 13 amino acids.

V is TRBV6-5 and J is TRBJ1-2; tentatively, D is TRBD1 (5 bases). The germline V gene encodes CDR1 MNHEY and CDR2 SVGAGI. The CDR3 spans 14 residues. V lost 5 bases to trimming and J lost 1 base, with 11 bases between them. The CDR3 spells CASSRRGGNYGYTF. The CDR3 DNA is TGTGCCAGCAGTCGACGTGGGGGTAACTATGGCTACACCTTC.

Of note for this clonotype: The final CDR3 position lacks the conserved phenylalanine or tryptophan, pointing to a likely read error. It is unclear where the CDR3 begins or ends on the DNA, so no DNA is shown, and the CDR3 is as TCRdb lists it. CDR3: CASSLELSG. This chain connects TRBV7-2 to TRBJ1-6. CDR1 SGHTA and CDR2 FQGNSA come from the germline V gene. The CDR3 numbers 9 amino acids, ends counted.

This clonotype showed up many times. The rearrangement joins TRBV7-8 to TRBJ2-1; D tentatively fits TRBD1 or TRBD2 (8 bases each). Trimming cost V 1 base and J 2 bases, with 24 bases left between them. This CDR3 contains 20 residues. Germline V gives CDR1 SGHVS, CDR2 FQNEAQ. The CDR3 reads CASSLVFRSRGGQAYNEQFF. Written as DNA, the CDR3 is TGTGCCAGCAGCTTAGTATTCCGGAGCCGGGGGGGACAGGCCTACAATGAGCAGTTCTTC.

This clonotype was seen at least ten times. This chain links TRBV19 with TRBJ1-2, with 11 bases aligning to TRBD1. This CDR3 is built from 15 residues. CDR1 and CDR2 from the germline V gene are LNHDA and SQIVND (reference sequence). Trimming removed 4 bases from V and 5 bases from J; junction bases left unmatched: 6. CDR3 DNA: TGTGCCAGTAGTAGCTCCGGGACAGGGGGATATGGCTACACCTTC. Its translation: CASSSSGTGGYGYTF.

Many counts were recorded for this clonotype. The chain is built from TRBV3-1 and TRBJ1-6; D is unresolved. The CDR3 spans 15 residues. Germline-derived CDR1 and CDR2 are LGHDT and YNNKEL (reference sequence). The V and J ends lost 1 base and 9 bases respectively, with 13 bases between them. Here the CDR3 DNA reads TGTGCCAGCAGCCAAGGATCTAGTGGGCTTTCACCCCTCCACTTT. It yields the protein CASSQGSSGLSPLHF.